The 5 T cell receptor beta chains below all came from one sample that was sequenced in a study of T cell changes during pregnancy in multiple sclerosis. Assay: immunoSEQ multiplex PCR; the TCRdb copy retains only in-frame clones and omits some. Of 65,000 to 95,000 clones listed, under 95% are singletons. Sequencing was performed on peripheral blood, taken after pregnancy. These receptors came from a female donor in good health, enrolled as a control in a pregnancy study.

The CDR3 coding sequence is TGTGCCAGTAGTATGCGGCGGGAGGACGCAGGGGAGCTGTTTTTT. Protein product: CASSMRREDAGELFF. V gene TRBV19 combines with J gene TRBJ2-2, with 8 bases identical to TRBD2. CDR3 length: 15 amino acids. Per germline, CDR1 LNHDA and CDR2 SQIVND (reference sequence). J gave up 8 bases and V 3 bases, and 8 bases lay outside the gene matches.

This chain connects TRBV18 to TRBJ2-3; maybe TRBD2 (6 bases). This CDR3 is 19 amino acids long. V lost 6 bases and J lost 3, with 28 bases in between. The germline V gene encodes CDR1 KGHSH and CDR2 LQKENI. CDR3 region: CASSGPETRRGYRTDTQYF. CDR3 DNA sequence: TGTGCCAGCTCCGGACCCGAAACCCGACGGGGGTATAGAACAGATACGCAGTATTTT.

The chain joins TRBV19 to TRBJ2-1, with D unresolved. V was cut by 0 bases and J by 4 bases, with 4 bases left in between. The germline gives CDR1 LNHDA, CDR2 SQIVND (reference sequence). There are 13 residues in the CDR3. The CDR3 nucleotides read TGTGCCAGTAGTATAGATCGGTACAATGAGCAGTTCTTC. It is translated as CASSIDRYNEQFF.

This chain connects TRBV5-6 to TRBJ2-1, with 9 positions matching TRBD2. The germline gives CDR1 SGHDT, CDR2 YYEEEE. With 0 bases clipped from V and 10 bases from J, the junction kept 11 bases outside the gene matches. This CDR3 region has 16 residues. This CDR3 is CASSLEIAGVPGEQFF. In nucleotides, the CDR3 is TGTGCCAGCAGCTTGGAGATAGCGGGAGTTCCAGGGGAGCAGTTCTTC.

This clone was seen only once. This chain joins TRBV19 and TRBJ1-3, with 10 bases lining up with TRBD1. Germline CDR1 and CDR2: LNHDA and SQIVND (reference sequence). With 9 bases clipped from V and 3 bases from J, the junction kept 5 bases outside the gene matches. This CDR3 contains 14 residues. DNA for the CDR3: TGTGCCAGCATCGGGACAGGGGTTGGAAACACCATATATTTT. This gives the protein CASIGTGVGNTIYF.